This is a list of T cell receptor beta chains from one sample in a study of blood T cell repertoires in COVID-19. Using immunoSEQ multiplex PCR, the repertoire was profiled, and TCRdb retains in-frame clones only, with some absent. The data hold just over 150,000 clones, with around 84% observed a single time. Sequenced input: peripheral blood. These receptor sequences come from a human donor with acute or convalescent COVID-19. The donor label of this sample is uncertain. Each CDR3 is given with its conserved first and last residue. D genes are given only for firm matches. Expanded clones get a size class; other rows say once, few or many, or leave the size out.

d_call	clone_size	v_call	j_call	cdr3_nt	cdr3_aa
.	.	TRBV19	TRBJ1-1	TGTGCCAGTAGTCCAAAGACACTCACGAACACTGAAGCTTTCTTT	CASSPKTLTNTEAFF
.	.	TRBV6-5	TRBJ1-1	TGTGCCAGCAGTAGCTCCCGGACTGCTACTGAAGCTTTCTTT	CASSSSRTATEAFF
TRBD2	.	TRBV6-5	TRBJ2-2	TGTGCCAGCAGGGGGAGCGGGGGGACCAGAAGGGAGCTGTTTTTT	CASRGSGGTRRELFF
TRBD1	few	TRBV5-1	TRBJ2-5	TGCGCCAGCGGCCCTGGGGACAGCCCGCCGGAGACCCAGTACTTC	CASGPGDSPPETQYF
.	.	TRBV20-1	TRBJ2-5	TGCAGGGCAGAGCGGGAAGAGACCCAGTACTTC	CRAEREETQYF
TRBD2	.	TRBV6-1	TRBJ2-2	TGTGCCAGCAGTGAACAGGAGCGGGGGGGATTCACCGGGGAGCTGTTTTTT	CASSEQERGGFTGELFF
.	.	TRBV10-2	TRBJ2-1	TGCGCCAGCAGTGTGGCAAGGGGCTCCTACAATGAGCAGTTCTTC	CASSVARGSYNEQFF
.	.	TRBV18	TRBJ2-3	TGTGCCAGCTCACCGTTGGGACTTGAAACGAGTACGCAGTATTTT	CASSPLGLETSTQYF
.	.	TRBV10-3	TRBJ2-7	TGTGCCACCGGGGATTGGTTTCGGGGCGAGCAGTACTTC	CATGDWFRGEQYF
.	.	TRBV28	TRBJ1-2	TGTGCCAGCAGACCCCACACAGGGTATTATGGCTACACCTTC	CASRPHTGYYGYTF
TRBD1	once	TRBV10-3	TRBJ1-2	TGTGCCATCAGAAAACAGGGGGTGAACGATGGCTACACCTTC	CAIRKQGVNDGYTF
TRBD2	.	TRBV19	TRBJ2-1	TGTGCCAGTAGTATCGGGCCTAGCGGGGGGGCCGTCTACAATGAGCAGTTCTTC	CASSIGPSGGAVYNEQFF
.	once	TRBV18	TRBJ1-6	TGTGCCAGCTCACCGGGCAGCGGTTCACCCCTCCACTTT	CASSPGSGSPLHF
TRBD1	.	TRBV19	TRBJ1-1	TGTGCCAGTAGTATACAGGGGGCGAACACTGAAGCTTTCTTT	CASSIQGANTEAFF
.	once	TRBV2	TRBJ1-1	TGTGCCAATTTTTTCCGGCGCGGGGTTGAAGCTTTCTTT	CANFFRRGVEAFF
.	.	TRBV3-1/TRBV3-2	TRBJ2-1	TGTGCCAGCAGCCCGGTTCAGGCGGGGAGTTACAATGAGCAGTTCTTC	CASSPVQAGSYNEQFF